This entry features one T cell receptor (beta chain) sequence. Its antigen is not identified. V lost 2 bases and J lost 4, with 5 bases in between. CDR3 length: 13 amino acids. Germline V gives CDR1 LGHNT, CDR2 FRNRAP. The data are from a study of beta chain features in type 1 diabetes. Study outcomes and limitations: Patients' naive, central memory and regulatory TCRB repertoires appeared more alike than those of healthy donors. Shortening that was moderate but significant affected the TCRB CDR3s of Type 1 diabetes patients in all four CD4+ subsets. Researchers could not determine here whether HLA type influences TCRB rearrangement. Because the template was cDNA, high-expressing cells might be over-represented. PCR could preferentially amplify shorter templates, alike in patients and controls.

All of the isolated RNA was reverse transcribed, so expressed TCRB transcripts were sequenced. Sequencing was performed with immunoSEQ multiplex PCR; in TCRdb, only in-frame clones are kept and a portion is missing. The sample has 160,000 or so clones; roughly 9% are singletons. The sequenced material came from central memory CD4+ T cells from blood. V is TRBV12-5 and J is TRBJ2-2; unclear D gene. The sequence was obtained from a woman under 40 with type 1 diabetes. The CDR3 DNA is TGTGCTAGTGGTTTGACTCCCACCGGGGAGCTGTTTTTT. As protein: CASGLTPTGELFF.